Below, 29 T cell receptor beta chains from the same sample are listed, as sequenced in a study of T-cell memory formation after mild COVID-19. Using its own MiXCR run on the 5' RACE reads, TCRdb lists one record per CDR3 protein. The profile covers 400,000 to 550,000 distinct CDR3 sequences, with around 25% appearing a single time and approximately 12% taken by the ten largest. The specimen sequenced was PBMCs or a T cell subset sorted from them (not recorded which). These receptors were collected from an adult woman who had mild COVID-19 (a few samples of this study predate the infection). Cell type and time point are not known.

This CDR3 reads CATSGRLSGEQFF. Here the CDR3 DNA reads TGTGCCACCAGCGGGAGACTGTCTGGTGAGCAGTTCTTC. V and J are TRBV15 and TRBJ2-1; D may be TRBD2 (5 bases). Germline V gene data show CDR1 as LNHNV and CDR2 as YYDKDF (reference sequence). The CDR3 is 13 residues long. V lost 5 bases to trimming and J lost 9 bases, with 14 bases between them.

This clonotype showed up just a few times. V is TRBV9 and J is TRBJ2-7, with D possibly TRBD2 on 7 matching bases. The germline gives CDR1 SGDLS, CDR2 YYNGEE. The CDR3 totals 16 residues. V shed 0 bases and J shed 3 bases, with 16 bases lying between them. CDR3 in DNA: TGTGCCAGCAGCGTAGCTTGGCGGGGGCCATACTACGAGCAGTACTTC. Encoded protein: CASSVAWRGPYYEQYF.

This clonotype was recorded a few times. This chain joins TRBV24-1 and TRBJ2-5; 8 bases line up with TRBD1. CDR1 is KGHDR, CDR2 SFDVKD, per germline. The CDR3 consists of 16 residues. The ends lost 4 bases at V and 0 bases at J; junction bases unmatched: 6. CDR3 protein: CATSESGTGYQETQYF. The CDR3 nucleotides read TGTGCCACCAGTGAGTCCGGGACAGGATACCAAGAGACCCAGTACTTC.

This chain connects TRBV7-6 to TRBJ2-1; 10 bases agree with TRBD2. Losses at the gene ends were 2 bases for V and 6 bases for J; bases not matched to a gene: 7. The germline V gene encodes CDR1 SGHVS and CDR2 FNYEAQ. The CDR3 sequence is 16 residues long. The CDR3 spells CASSLMLAGARNEQFF. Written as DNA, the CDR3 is TGTGCCAGCAGCTTAATGCTAGCGGGGGCCCGCAATGAGCAGTTCTTC.

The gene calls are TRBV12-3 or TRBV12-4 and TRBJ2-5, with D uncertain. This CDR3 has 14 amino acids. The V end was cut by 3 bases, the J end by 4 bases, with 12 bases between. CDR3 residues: CASSLVGSSETQYF. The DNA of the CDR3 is TGTGCCAGCAGTTTGGTAGGGTCGTCAGAGACCCAGTACTTC.

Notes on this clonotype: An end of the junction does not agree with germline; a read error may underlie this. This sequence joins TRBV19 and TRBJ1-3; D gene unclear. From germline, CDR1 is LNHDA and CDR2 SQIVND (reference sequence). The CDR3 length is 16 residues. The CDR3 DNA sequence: TGTGCCAGTAGTATAGGCAAGACAAGCTCTGGAAAAACCATATATTTT. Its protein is CASSIGKTSSGKTIYF.

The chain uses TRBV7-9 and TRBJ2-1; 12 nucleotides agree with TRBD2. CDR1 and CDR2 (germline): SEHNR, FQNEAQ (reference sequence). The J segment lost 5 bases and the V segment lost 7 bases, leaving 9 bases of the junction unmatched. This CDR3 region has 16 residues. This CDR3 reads CASIYTTSGRNNEQFF. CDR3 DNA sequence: TGTGCCAGCATCTATACGACTAGCGGGAGAAACAATGAGCAGTTCTTC.

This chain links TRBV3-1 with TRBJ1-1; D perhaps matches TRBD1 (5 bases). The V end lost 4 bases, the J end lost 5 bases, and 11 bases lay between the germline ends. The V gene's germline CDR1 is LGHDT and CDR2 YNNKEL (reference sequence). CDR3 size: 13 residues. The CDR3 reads CASSLYRQTEAFF. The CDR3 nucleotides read TGTGCCAGCAGCCTATATCGACAGACTGAAGCTTTCTTT.

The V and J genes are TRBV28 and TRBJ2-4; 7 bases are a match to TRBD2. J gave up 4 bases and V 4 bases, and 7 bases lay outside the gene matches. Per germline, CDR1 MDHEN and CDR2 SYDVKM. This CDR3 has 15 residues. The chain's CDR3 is CASSWIVAGKNIQYF. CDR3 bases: TGTGCCAGCAGTTGGATCGTAGCGGGTAAAAACATTCAGTACTTC.

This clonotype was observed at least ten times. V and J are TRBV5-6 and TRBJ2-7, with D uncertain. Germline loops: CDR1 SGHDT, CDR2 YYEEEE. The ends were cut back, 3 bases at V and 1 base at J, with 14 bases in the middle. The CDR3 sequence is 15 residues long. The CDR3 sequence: CASSSGSWSSYEQYF. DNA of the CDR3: TGTGCCAGCAGCTCAGGATCGTGGTCTTCCTACGAGCAGTACTTC.

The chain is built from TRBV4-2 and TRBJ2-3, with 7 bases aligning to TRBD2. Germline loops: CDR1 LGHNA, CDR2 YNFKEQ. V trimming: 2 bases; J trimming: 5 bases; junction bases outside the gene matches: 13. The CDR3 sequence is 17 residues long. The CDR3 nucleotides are TGTGCCAGCAGCCAACGTACACCGATGGGAGGGATAGATACGCAGTATTTT. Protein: CASSQRTPMGGIDTQYF.

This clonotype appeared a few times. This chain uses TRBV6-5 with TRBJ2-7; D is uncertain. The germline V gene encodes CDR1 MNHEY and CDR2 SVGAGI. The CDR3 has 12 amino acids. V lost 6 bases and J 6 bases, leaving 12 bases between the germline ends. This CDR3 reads CASRLSISEQYF. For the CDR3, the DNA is TGTGCCAGCAGGCTCAGCATTTCCGAGCAGTACTTC.

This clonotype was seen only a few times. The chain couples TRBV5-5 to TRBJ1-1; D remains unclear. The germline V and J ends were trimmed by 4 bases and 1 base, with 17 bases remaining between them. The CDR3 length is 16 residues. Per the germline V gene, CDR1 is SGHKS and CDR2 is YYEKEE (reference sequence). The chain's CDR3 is CASSRGEGSPNTEAFF. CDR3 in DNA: TGTGCCAGCAGCCGTGGGGAGGGAAGTCCGAACACTGAAGCTTTCTTT. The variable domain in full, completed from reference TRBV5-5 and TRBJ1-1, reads DAGVTQSPTHLIKTRGQQVTLRCSPISGHKSVSWYQQVLGQGPQFIFQYYEKEERGRGNFPDRFSARQFPNYSSELNVNALLLGDSALYLCASSRGEGSPNTEAFFGQGTRLTVV.

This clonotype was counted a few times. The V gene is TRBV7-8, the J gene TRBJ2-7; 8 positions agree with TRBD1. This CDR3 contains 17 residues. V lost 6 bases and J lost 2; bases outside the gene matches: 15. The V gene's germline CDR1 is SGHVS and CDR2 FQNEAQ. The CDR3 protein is CASRLWGLRTGTYEQYF. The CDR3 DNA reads TGTGCCAGCAGATTATGGGGTCTCCGGACAGGGACCTACGAGCAGTACTTC.

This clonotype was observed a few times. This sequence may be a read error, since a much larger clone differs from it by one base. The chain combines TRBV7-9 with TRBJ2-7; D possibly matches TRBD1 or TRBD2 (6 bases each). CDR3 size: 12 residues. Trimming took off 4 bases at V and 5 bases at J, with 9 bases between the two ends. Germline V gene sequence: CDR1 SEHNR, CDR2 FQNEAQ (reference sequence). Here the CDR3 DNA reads TGTGCCAGCAGCTCCGGGGGCCACGAGCAGTACTTC. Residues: CASSSGGHEQYF.

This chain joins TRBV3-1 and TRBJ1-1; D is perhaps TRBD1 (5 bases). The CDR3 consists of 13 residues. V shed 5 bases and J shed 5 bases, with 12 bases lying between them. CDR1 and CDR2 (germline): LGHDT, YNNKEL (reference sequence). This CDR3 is CASSSIEGTEAFF. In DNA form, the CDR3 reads TGTGCCAGCAGCTCGATTGAGGGGACTGAAGCTTTCTTT.

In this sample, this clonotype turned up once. The CDR3 here is CATSDSDEQYF. The CDR3 DNA reads as TGTGCCACCAGTGATTCGGACGAGCAGTACTTC. The J gene is TRBJ2-7, the V gene TRBV24-1; the D is unclear. This CDR3 region has 11 residues. V shed 2 bases and J shed 5 bases, with 3 bases lying between them. Germline CDR1 is KGHDR and CDR2 is SFDVKD.

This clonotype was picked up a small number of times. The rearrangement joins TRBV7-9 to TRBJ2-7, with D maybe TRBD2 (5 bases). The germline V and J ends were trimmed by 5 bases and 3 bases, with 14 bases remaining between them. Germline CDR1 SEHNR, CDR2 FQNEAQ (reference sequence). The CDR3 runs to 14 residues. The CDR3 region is CASSPAASRYEQYF. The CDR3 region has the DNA TGTGCCAGCAGCCCAGCGGCCTCTCGCTACGAGCAGTACTTC.

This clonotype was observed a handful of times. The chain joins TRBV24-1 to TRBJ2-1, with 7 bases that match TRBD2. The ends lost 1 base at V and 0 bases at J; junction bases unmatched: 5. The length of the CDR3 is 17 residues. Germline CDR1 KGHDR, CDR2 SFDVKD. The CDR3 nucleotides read TGTGCCACCAGTGATTTTGGAGCGGGGATCTCCTACAATGAGCAGTTCTTC. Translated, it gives CATSDFGAGISYNEQFF.

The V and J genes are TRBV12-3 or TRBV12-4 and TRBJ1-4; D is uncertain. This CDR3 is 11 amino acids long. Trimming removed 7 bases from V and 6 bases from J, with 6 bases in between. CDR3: CASKGDEKLFF. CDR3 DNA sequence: TGTGCCAGCAAGGGTGATGAAAAACTGTTTTTT.

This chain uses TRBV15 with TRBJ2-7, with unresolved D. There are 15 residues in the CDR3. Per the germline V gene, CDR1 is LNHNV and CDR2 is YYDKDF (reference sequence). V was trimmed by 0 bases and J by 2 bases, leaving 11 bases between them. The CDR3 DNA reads TGTGCCACCAGCAGAGATCTGGCATCTACCTACGAGCAGTACTTC. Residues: CATSRDLASTYEQYF.

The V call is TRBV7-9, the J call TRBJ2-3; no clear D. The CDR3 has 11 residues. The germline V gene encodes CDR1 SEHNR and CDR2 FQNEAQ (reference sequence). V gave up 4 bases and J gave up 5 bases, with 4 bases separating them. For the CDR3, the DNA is TGTGCCAGCAGCTGGTTAGATACGCAGTATTTT. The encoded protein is CASSWLDTQYF.

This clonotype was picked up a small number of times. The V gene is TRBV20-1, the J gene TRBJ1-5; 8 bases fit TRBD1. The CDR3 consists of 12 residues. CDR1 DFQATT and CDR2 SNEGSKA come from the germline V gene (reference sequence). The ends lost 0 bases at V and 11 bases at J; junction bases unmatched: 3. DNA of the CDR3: TGCAGTGCTAGAGATTCACAGGGGGCCCAGCATTTT. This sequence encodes CSARDSQGAQHF.

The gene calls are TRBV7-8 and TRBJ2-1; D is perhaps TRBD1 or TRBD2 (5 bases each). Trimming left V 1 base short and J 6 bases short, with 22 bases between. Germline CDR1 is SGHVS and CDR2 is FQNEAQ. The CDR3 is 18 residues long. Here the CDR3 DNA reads TGTGCCAGCAGCTTAGGAAGTGCATGGGGGTTCCGTGGCAATGAGCAGTTCTTC. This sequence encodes CASSLGSAWGFRGNEQFF.

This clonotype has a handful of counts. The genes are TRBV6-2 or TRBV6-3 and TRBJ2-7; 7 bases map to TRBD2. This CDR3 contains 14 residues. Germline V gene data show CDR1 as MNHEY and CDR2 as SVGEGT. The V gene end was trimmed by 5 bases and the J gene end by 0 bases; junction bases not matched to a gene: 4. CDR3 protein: CASSRLAASYEQYF. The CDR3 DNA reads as TGTGCCAGCAGTCGACTAGCCGCCTCCTACGAGCAGTACTTC.

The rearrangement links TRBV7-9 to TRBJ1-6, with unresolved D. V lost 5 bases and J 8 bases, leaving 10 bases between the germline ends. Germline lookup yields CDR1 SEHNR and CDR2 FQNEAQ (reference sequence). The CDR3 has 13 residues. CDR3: CASSIGEYSPLHF. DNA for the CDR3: TGTGCCAGCAGCATTGGCGAGTATTCACCCCTCCACTTT. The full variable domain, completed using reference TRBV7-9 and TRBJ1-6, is DTGVSQNPRHKITKRGQNVTFRCDPISEHNRLYWYRQTLGQGPEFLTYFQNEAQLEKSRLLSDRFSAERPKGSFSTLEIQRTEQGDSAMYLCASSIGEYSPLHFGNGTRLTVT.

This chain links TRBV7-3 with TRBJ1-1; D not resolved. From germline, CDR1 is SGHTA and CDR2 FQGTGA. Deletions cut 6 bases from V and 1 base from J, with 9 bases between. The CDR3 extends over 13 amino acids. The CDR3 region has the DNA TGTGCCAGCAGTTATACAGAGAACACTGAAGCTTTCTTT. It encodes CASSYTENTEAFF.

The CDR3 coding sequence is TGTGCCAGCAGCTTAGCCCACAGCTCCTACGAGCAGTACTTC. This gives the protein CASSLAHSSYEQYF. V usage is TRBV7-2 and J usage is TRBJ2-7; D ambiguous. V lost 0 bases to trimming and J lost 0 bases, with 6 bases between them. Germline CDR1 is SGHTA and CDR2 is FQGNSA. CDR3 length: 14 residues.

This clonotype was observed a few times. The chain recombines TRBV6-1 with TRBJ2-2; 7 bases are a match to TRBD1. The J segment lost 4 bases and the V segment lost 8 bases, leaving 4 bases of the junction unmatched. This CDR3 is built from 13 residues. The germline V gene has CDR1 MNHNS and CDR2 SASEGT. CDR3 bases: TGTGCCAGCGGACAGGCACGCACCGGGGAGCTGTTTTTT. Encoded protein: CASGQARTGELFF.